This TCR beta chain derives from a study of cytomegalovirus exposure and HLA in healthy donors. There are 18 residues in the CDR3. Primers: 60 Vbeta forward and 13 Jbeta reverse. The assay was immunoSEQ multiplex PCR, and TCRdb's table has in-frame clones only and misses some. The table lists under 150,000 clones, 70% to 80% of them singletons. This chain uses TRBV21-1 with TRBJ2-1; TRBD2 was called by the table and not checked on the DNA. TRBV21-1 is classified as a pseudogene. The sequence came from a man aged 18 to 29 in good health and CMV-seronegative. The sample comprised PBMCs. The CDR3 region has the DNA TGTGCCAGCAGCAAAGGGACTAGCGGGACGCCTAGGGACAATGAGCAGTTCTTC. Its protein product is CASSKGTSGTPRDNEQFF.